This T cell receptor (beta chain) was captured in a study of preoperative IRX-2 immunotherapy in early breast cancer. The treatment is: preoperative locoregional IRX-2 cytokine immunotherapy. Samples came from a phase Ib trial of preoperative locoregional IRX-2 cytokine immunotherapy. The CDR3 has 15 residues. Trimming took 3 bases from V and 3 from J; bases not matched to a gene: 3. The V gene's germline CDR1 is LNHNV and CDR2 YYDKDF (reference sequence). Repertoires were generated with immunoSEQ multiplex PCR, while TCRdb's copy carries only in-frame clones and drops some. The table records around 35,000 clones, 90% to 95% of them present only once.

The rearrangement links TRBV15 to TRBJ1-4; 8 bases are shared with TRBD1. The receptor was isolated from a human donor with breast cancer. Sample collection was performed from a patient treated with IRX-2 immunotherapy. CDR3 in DNA: TGTGCCACCAGCAGGCCACAGGGGGCTAATGAAAAACTGTTTTTT. Residues: CATSRPQGANEKLFF.